This T cell receptor (beta chain) was documented in a study of blood T cell repertoires in COVID-19. Study at large: COVID-19 samples, acute and convalescent, were from the United States, Italy and Spain.

Per the authors' pipeline: Reference gene primer amplification in the assay estimated nucleated cell counts. Sequencing was performed with immunoSEQ multiplex PCR; in TCRdb, only in-frame clones are kept and a portion is missing. Clone size and the V and J calls come from that table; the DNA yielded D and trimming. This table has 7,500 to 8,000 clones, approximately 85% appearing once. The sample comprised peripheral blood. This clonotype was sampled from a woman aged 55 to 70 with active COVID-19.

The CDR3 region is CAGSPGGSQETQYF. The DNA for the CDR3 is TGTGCCGGCTCCCCGGGCGGGAGCCAAGAGACCCAGTACTTC. The genes are TRBV7-2 and TRBJ2-5, with TRBD2 matching over 7 bases. From germline, CDR1 is SGHTA and CDR2 FQGNSA. This CDR3 comprises 14 residues. V dropped 11 bases and J dropped 1; count of bases not matched to a gene: 10.